The present T cell receptor beta chain was sequenced within a study of monozygotic twins with inflammatory bowel disease (dated by TCRdb to about 2019). Background on the whole study: In total, around 28 monozygotic twin pairs made up the full study: 19 Danish pairs, all IBD-discordant, plus nine German pairs, of which four were IBD-concordant and five were IBD-discordant. The search for disease-associated traits relied mainly on comparing, within discordant pairs, IBD patients with their genetically identical healthy co-twins. Each individual had, on average, about 151 000 unique TCRalpha sequences and 181 000 unique TCRbeta sequences available for analysis. What the study reported, not specific to this receptor: IBD patients had lower TCRbeta repertoire diversity, measured by the inverse Simpson index, than their healthy co-twins. The analysis was unable to tell different T cell subtypes apart. Background noise and inter-individual variability may have been introduced into the repertoires by the differing immunosuppressive treatments among patients. Repertoire similarity did not differ between concordant and discordant twins, which could be due to limited statistical power. No single strong signal or clonotype linked to IBD turned up in the results, so the idea that one exists was not supported. Compared with healthy twins, IBD patients had fewer clonotypes in common with other individuals, a difference most pronounced in patients showing signs of disease activity.

Concerning this clonotype itself: What this receptor recognizes is not known.

As encoded in the germline V gene (reference sequence), CDR1 is GTSNPN while CDR2 is SVGIG. The CDR3 numbers 13 residues from cysteine through phenylalanine. No DNA accompanies this entry. From each donor, an approximately 2.3 ml peripheral blood sample was collected into PAXgene tubes and kept at -80 degrees C. Without T cell sorting, total RNA was isolated from whole blood using the PAXgene blood miRNA kit on an automated QIAcube. Peripheral blood from monozygotic twin pairs concordant or discordant for inflammatory bowel disease was subjected to deep TCRalpha and TCRbeta repertoire profiling with unique molecular barcoding. Smoking habits were recorded for all twin pairs, and each individual was classified as a current, former or never smoker. Preparation of the library involved 5' RACE. The input for every TCR library was approximately 3,500 ng of total RNA. cDNA was synthesized with SMARTScribe reverse transcriptase in eight separate reactions per sample. During cDNA synthesis, unique molecular identifiers containing a 6-nucleotide sample barcode were introduced by template switching. TCRalpha and TCRbeta cDNA was amplified by two nested PCRs of roughly 15 and 9 cycles, with bead purification after each PCR. Before amplification, cDNA was treated with uracil DNA-glycosylase and purified using the QIAquick PCR purification kit. The second PCR added Illumina TruSeq-compatible adapters along with sample-specific barcodes. TapeStation and Qubit were used to check library quality and concentration, and 5 to 6 ng of each library went into the pool. Pooled libraries were sequenced on an Illumina HiSeq2500 single-index Rapid Run with 2 x 100 bp reads and custom sequencing primers. As for how the authors treated the data: MiGEC version 1.2.6 was used for UMI-based consensus assembly, which corrected PCR and sequencing errors. MiXCR version 2.1.1 was used to carry out V(D)J alignment, clonotype assembly and CDR3 extraction. To normalise gene usage, clonotype sharing and MAIT/NKT TCR abundance, the analysis used the top 1000, 10 000 and 20 000 clonotypes per sample. After downsampling to 27 000 UMIs, diversity was calculated as the inverse Simpson index using the vegan R package. Paired Mann-Whitney U tests were applied to discordant twin pairs, and Benjamini-Hochberg correction was used for multiple testing. TCRdb reprocessed the reads and assigns one entry to each CDR3 protein sequence, leaving out DNA. TCRdb's processing, not the authors', yielded these V and J calls. The sample has approximately 400,000 distinct CDR3 sequences on record. 2% to 3% of the sample is taken by the ten largest.

The chain is assembled from TRBV30 and TRBJ2-2; checking the TCRdb D call of TRBD2 is not possible without DNA. The clonotype comes from a human donor with ulcerative colitis or Crohn's disease, or a healthy co-twin of an affected twin (not recorded which). The source material was blood. The encoded CDR3 is CAWELGTTGELFF.